The sequence of this T cell receptor (beta chain) was determined in a study of metastatic and nonmetastatic thyroid tumors. Whole-study context: Across blood and tumor or nodule tissue, repertoires from malignant and benign thyroid patients were compared with one another.

Regarding this clone: What it binds is not known.

Per the germline V gene, CDR1 is SGHTS and CDR2 is YDEGEE. The CDR3 contains 13 residues. The trim removed 4 bases at V and 1 base at J, leaving 1 base unmatched. How the authors handled the data: For papillary thyroid cancer, a distant-metastasis classifier was constructed from CDR3 differences observed across clinicopathological groups. TCRdb recomputed clones from the PCR reads via MiXCR. TCRdb, not the authors, supplied the V and J calls. The sample has 40,000 or so clones; about 45% are singletons. Thyroid surgery was performed in patients who had received no treatment beforehand. Points from the study as a whole: Within blood and tumor, benign nodules reportedly had significantly lower TCR beta diversity than malignant thyroid tumors did.

The rearrangement joins TRBV5-8 to TRBJ1-1, with 7 bases that match TRBD1. Sequencing was performed on tumor tissue. This sequence was found in a male donor with papillary thyroid cancer or a benign thyroid nodule (not recorded which). Some clones in this sample may be carry-over from other donors' samples. This CDR3 reads CASSRTGNTEAFF. The CDR3 nucleotides read TGTGCCAGCAGCCGGACAGGGAACACTGAAGCTTTCTTT.